This T cell receptor beta chain was found in a study of control samples from healthy donors and cancer patients. TCRdb's copy holds only in-frame clones and misses some; the assay was immunoSEQ multiplex PCR. The sample includes about 120,000 clones, around nine tenths seen only once; the top ten take 9% to 14%. Germline loops: CDR1 SGHAT, CDR2 FQDESV (reference sequence). The CDR3 runs 13 residues. The germline V and J ends were trimmed by 1 base and 0 bases, with 3 bases remaining between them. The origin of this receptor is a man aged 25-45 years in good health. V is TRBV11-1 and J is TRBJ1-2; D gene uncertain. Sequencing input: blood. The CDR3 region is CASSLVPNYGYTF. Here the CDR3 DNA reads TGTGCCAGCAGCTTAGTCCCTAACTATGGCTACACCTTC.